This T cell receptor (beta chain) was retrieved from a study of metastatic and nonmetastatic thyroid tumors. Among the patients, none had received any treatment before thyroid surgery. Using MiXCR, TCRdb reanalyzed the PCR reads. The sample lists 15,000 to 20,000 clones; approximately 14% were seen once. In its sample, this clone was seen many times. The sequenced material came from blood. This TCR derives from a female donor with papillary thyroid cancer or a benign thyroid nodule (not recorded which). Some clones in this sample may be carry-over from other donors' samples.

CDR3 nucleotides: TGTGCCAGCAGCAATCGGGTCTTGGGGCAGTACTTC. Protein sequence: CASSNRVLGQYF. The chain recombines TRBV11-2 with TRBJ2-7; D is uncertain. Trimming stripped 5 bases from V and 9 bases from J, with 14 bases between. The CDR3 loop spans 12 amino acids. Germline V gene lookup returns CDR1 SGHAT and CDR2 FQNNGV. Based on the CDR3 plus reference TRBV11-2 and TRBJ2-7, the full variable domain is EAGVAQSPRYKIIEKRQSVAFWCNPISGHATLYWYQQILGQGPKLLIQFQNNGVVDDSQLPKDRFSAERLKGVDSTLKIQPAKLEDSAVYLCASSNRVLGQYFGPGTRLTVT.